This T cell receptor beta chain was identified in a study of blood T cell repertoires in COVID-19. In the study overall: COVID-19 samples collected from the United States, Italy and Spain covered acute and convalescent phases. The cDNA or gDNA used as material had been derived from T cells, B-cell-depleted T cells, or PBMCs.

The authors' processing: Amplification of reference gene primers provided the estimated nucleated cell counts. The data were produced by immunoSEQ multiplex PCR, yet TCRdb's version contains in-frame clones alone and is incomplete. That table furnishes V, J and clone size, whereas the DNA furnished D and trimming. Of about 220,000 clones detected, roughly 80% appear once; the ten largest clones hold 5.5% to 8.5%. The CDR3 sequence is 15 residues long. V lost 2 bases and J lost 0, with 11 bases in between. From germline, CDR1 is MNHEY and CDR2 SVGEGT. V usage is TRBV6-2 or TRBV6-3 and J usage is TRBJ2-7; D gene ambiguous. The sequenced sample was peripheral blood. This receptor was taken from a woman in her 70s with acute or convalescent COVID-19. The CDR3 protein is CASSYVATSSYEQYF. In nucleotides, the CDR3 is TGTGCCAGCAGTTACGTCGCCACCAGCTCCTACGAGCAGTACTTC.